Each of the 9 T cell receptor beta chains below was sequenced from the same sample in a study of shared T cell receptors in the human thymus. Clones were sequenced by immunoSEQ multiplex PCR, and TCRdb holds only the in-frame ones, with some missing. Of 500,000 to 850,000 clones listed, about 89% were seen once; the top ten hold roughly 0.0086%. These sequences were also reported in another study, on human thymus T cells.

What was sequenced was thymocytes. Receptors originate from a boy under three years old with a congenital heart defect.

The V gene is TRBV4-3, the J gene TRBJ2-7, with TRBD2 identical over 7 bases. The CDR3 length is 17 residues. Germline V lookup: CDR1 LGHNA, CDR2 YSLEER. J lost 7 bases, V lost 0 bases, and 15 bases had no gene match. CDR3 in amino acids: CASSQDNEGGDLWEQYF. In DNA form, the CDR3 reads TGCGCCAGCAGCCAAGATAACGAGGGAGGGGATTTGTGGGAGCAGTACTTC.

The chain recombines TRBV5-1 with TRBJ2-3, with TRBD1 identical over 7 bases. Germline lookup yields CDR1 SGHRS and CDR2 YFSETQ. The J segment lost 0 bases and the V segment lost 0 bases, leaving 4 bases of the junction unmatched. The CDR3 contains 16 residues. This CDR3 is CASSLDGTASTDTQYF. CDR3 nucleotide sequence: TGCGCCAGCAGCTTGGATGGGACAGCTAGCACAGATACGCAGTATTTT. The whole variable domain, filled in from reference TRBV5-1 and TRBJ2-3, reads KAGVTQTPRYLIKTRGQQVTLSCSPISGHRSVSWYQQTPGQGLQFLFEYFSETQRNKGNFPGRFSGRQFSNSRSEMNVSTLELGDSALYLCASSLDGTASTDTQYFGPGTRLTVL.

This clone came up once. The CDR3 DNA reads TGTGCCAGCGGCAGACAACACACTGAAGCTTTCTTT. Residues: CASGRQHTEAFF. This chain links TRBV7-9 with TRBJ1-1; unclear D gene. The CDR3 spans 12 residues. Trimming shortened V by 8 bases and J by 3 bases, and 10 bases separated the two germline ends. Germline values: CDR1 SEHNR, CDR2 FQNEAQ (reference sequence). The variable domain in full, completed from reference TRBV7-9 and TRBJ1-1, reads DTGVSQNPRHKITKRGQNVTFRCDPISEHNRLYWYRQTLGQGPEFLTYFQNEAQLEKSRLLSDRFSAERPKGSFSTLEIQRTEQGDSAMYLCASGRQHTEAFFGQGTRLTVV.

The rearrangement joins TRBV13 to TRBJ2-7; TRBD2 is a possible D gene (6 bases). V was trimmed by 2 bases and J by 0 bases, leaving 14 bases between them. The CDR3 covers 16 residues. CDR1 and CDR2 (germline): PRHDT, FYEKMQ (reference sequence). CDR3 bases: TGTGCCAGCAGCTTAAATACCAGCGGGCCCTCCTACGAGCAGTACTTC. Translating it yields CASSLNTSGPSYEQYF.

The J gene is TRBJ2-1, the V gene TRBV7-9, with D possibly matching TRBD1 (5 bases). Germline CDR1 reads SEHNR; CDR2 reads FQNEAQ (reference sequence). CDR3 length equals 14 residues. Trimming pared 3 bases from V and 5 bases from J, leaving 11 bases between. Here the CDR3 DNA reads TGTGCCAGCAGCTTTGGGGCGGCCGACAATGAGCAGTTCTTC. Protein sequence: CASSFGAADNEQFF.

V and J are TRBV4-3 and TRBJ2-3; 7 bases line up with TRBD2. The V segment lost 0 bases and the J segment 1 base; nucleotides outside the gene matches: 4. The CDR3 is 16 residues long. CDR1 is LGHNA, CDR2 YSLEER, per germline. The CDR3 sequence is CASSQDNGGGTDTQYF. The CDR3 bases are TGCGCCAGCAGCCAAGATAATGGGGGGGGCACAGATACGCAGTATTTT.

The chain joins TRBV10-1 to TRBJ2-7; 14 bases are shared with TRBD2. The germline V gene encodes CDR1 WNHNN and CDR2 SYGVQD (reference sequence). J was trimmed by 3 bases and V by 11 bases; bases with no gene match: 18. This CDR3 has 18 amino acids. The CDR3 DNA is TGCGCCTCCTCTCCGGGACTAGCGGGAGTTAGGGGATACTACGAGCAGTACTTC. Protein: CASSPGLAGVRGYYEQYF.

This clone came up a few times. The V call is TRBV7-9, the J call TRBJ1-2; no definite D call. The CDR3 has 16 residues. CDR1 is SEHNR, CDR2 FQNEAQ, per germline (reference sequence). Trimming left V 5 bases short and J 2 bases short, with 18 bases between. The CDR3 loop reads CASSPLSGRRNYGYTF. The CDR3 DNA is TGTGCCAGCAGCCCTTTAAGTGGCCGAAGAAACTATGGCTACACCTTC.

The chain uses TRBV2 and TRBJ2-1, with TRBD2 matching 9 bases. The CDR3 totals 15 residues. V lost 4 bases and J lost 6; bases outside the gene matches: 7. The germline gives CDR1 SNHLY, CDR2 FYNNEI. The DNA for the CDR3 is TGTGCCAGCAGTGGGGTAGCGGGAGTCGGCAATGAGCAGTTCTTC. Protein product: CASSGVAGVGNEQFF.